The entry below gives a single T cell receptor (beta chain) sequence along with its context. The sample is drawn from a study of blood T cell repertoires in COVID-19. Sequencing was performed with immunoSEQ multiplex PCR; in TCRdb, only in-frame clones are kept and a portion is missing. The table includes around 260,000 clones, 86% detected once. Germline-derived CDR1 and CDR2 are MGHRA and YSYEKL. The CDR3 sequence is 16 residues long. Unmatched junction bases numbered 6, after V lost 4 bases and J lost 2 bases. The chain carries TRBV4-1 and TRBJ2-1; 9 nucleotides line up with TRBD2. Sequences were obtained from peripheral blood. The receptor comes from a man in his forties or fifties who had recovered from COVID-19. Here the CDR3 DNA reads TGCGCCAGCAGCCTCCCCGGGACTAGCCCCTACAATGAGCAGTTCTTC. Translating it yields CASSLPGTSPYNEQFF.